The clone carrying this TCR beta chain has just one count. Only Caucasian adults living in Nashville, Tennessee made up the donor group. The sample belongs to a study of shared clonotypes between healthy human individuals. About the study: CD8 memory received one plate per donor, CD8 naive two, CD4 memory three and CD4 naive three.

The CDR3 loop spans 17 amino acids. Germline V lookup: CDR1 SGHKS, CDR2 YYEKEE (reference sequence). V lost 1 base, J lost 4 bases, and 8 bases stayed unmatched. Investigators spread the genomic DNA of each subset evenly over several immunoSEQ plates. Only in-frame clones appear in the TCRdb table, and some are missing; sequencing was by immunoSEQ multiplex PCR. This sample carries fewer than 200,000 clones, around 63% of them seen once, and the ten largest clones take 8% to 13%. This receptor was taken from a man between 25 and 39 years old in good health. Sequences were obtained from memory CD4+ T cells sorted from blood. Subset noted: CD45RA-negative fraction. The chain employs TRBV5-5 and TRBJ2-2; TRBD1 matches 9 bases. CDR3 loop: CASSLLTGGEGTGELFF. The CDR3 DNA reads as TGTGCCAGCAGCTTGCTGACAGGGGGAGAAGGCACCGGGGAGCTGTTTTTT.